This T cell receptor beta chain originates from a study of T cells in Graves' hyperthyroidism and ophthalmopathy. Looking at the study overall: Peripheral blood was collected at initial diagnosis, before any treatment.

Using RNA transcripts as the source, TCR beta CDR3 regions were amplified. First-round RT-PCR targeting the TCR CDR3 was performed with the HTBI primer set. TCRdb re-called the multiplex PCR reads with MiXCR, one entry per CDR3 protein. The profile shows some 620,000 distinct CDR3 sequences, about 17% of them singletons. Study results and caveats: Ophthalmopathy was model-predicted a median approximately 6.4 months pre-onset. In the blood, most expanded thyroid clonotypes above 0.001 appeared as well.

Germline V lookup: CDR1 MDHEN, CDR2 SYDVKM. V lost 3 bases and J 2 bases, leaving 8 bases between the germline ends. The CDR3 extends over 13 amino acids. Only a few counts were recorded for this clonotype. Its specificity is not known. The V and J genes are TRBV28 and TRBJ2-7; D not certain. The sample taken for sequencing was blood. The clonotype originates from a woman between 25 and 40 years old with Graves' hyperthyroidism. The DNA of the CDR3 is TGTGCCAGCAGTTTCAGGTCCCCCTACGAGCAGTACTTC. This sequence encodes CASSFRSPYEQYF.